This T cell receptor beta chain was obtained from a study of blood T cell repertoires in COVID-19. V lost 2 bases and J 3 bases, leaving 11 bases between the germline ends. This CDR3 has 15 amino acids. The germline gives CDR1 KGHSH, CDR2 LQKENI. Produced via immunoSEQ multiplex PCR; TCRdb's table is partial and in-frame only. This repertoire shows about 190,000 clones, 88% found once; its top ten account for roughly 5.6%. The source of this sequence is a man aged 40-50 years with active or convalescent COVID-19. V gene TRBV18 combines with J gene TRBJ2-1; D might be TRBD1 (5 bases). The sequencing sample was made of peripheral blood. The CDR3 region has the DNA TGTGCCAGCTCACCAACCACAGGAATCTACAATGAGCAGTTCTTC. Protein sequence: CASSPTTGIYNEQFF.